This T cell receptor (beta chain) was retrieved from a study of somatic mutations in cytotoxic T cells in rheumatoid arthritis (TCRdb year 2017). With regard to the full study: Patient peripheral blood (30 ml EDTA) was drawn right after diagnosis and before any treatment started. In newly diagnosed rheumatoid arthritis without treatment, the study examined if expanded CD8+ T-cell clones harbor somatic mutations, relying on TCRB deep sequencing to characterize clonality. Some T-cell populations stained with V beta antibodies were sorted by flow on a FACSAria II or Sony SH800 to nearly 100% purity, with sorted V beta1+ cells additionally subjected to TCRB sequencing. For 60 or so rheumatoid arthritis patients and some 21 healthy controls, TCRB deep sequencing was carried out. Median age was essentially the same in the patient group and the control group. Study-level results and caveats: Viral specificity could not be ruled out by absence from virus-specific databases, and the antigen targets of the expanded CD8+ clones remained unknown. CD8+ T-cell clonality in rheumatoid arthritis patients was not significantly different from that in age-matched healthy controls. The largest CD8+ clone made up more than 20% of CD8+ cells in about an eighth of the roughly 60 patients, and blood and synovial fluid shared several identical CD8+ TCRB sequences. In patients, CD8+ clonality rose with age (Spearman r ≈ 0.49), which was not the case in healthy controls.

Genomic DNA underwent TCRB CDR3 sequencing using the immunoSEQ assay. Per the authors' processing: When patient CD8+ clones exceeding 1% were checked against published virus-specific TCRB sequences, only a few matched. Only productive TCRB rearrangements were included in the analyses. Clonality was calculated as a Shannon entropy-based productive clonality index, and a clone was defined by a unique TCRB CDR3 sequence. The template counts of each clone relative to the total templates per sample were used to calculate repertoire overlap between two samples. Flow cytometry-measured V-gene usage correlated with V-gene usage from TCRB sequencing, with a Spearman r of roughly 0.61. TCRdb holds this immuneACCESS table with in-frame rearrangements only. Some clones are missing; in checked studies, unresolved V genes explain under half, and the rest has no known cause. V, J and clone size are those of that table, while D and trimming were read from the DNA. Across this sample there are around 20,000 clones, with under 85% seen only once. The top ten clones comprise approximately 14% of the sample.

In regard to this clone: What this receptor recognizes is not known. No base quality information exists; no much larger clone differs at one position.

Positive magnetic bead selection on an AutoMACS was used to isolate CD4+ and CD8+ cells, with flow cytometry used to check purity. Clonal expansions were first screened by flow cytometry with a TCR V beta antibody panel, then characterized by TCRB deep sequencing of sorted CD8+ fractions. Ficoll-Paque PLUS density gradient separation was used to isolate peripheral blood mononuclear cells. Using Nucleospin Tissue or Tissue XS kits, DNA was extracted from CD4-enriched, CD8-enriched or PBMC samples, with quantification by a Qubit 2.0 fluorometer. The sample taken for sequencing was CD8+ T cells sorted from blood. This TCR came from an adult with rheumatoid arthritis.

The DNA reads TGTGCCGGATCAGATCCGGGACTAGCGGGAATCGCGAACACCGGGGAGCTGTTTTTT. It specifies CAGSDPGLAGIANTGELFF. The sequence links TRBV7-2 to TRBJ2-2; the central 13 bases match TRBD2. From the cysteine up to the phenylalanine, the CDR3 has a length of 19 residues. The kept DNA is CDR3 alone, 57 bases in frame from the first base. V loses 11 bases at its end and J loses 0 bases; junction bases beyond the gene matches: 15. CDR1 and CDR2, looked up from the germline V gene, are SGHTA and FQGNSA.